Presented here are 16 T cell receptor beta chains from one specimen sequenced in a study of T cells in Graves' hyperthyroidism and ophthalmopathy (dated by TCRdb to about 2019). Libraries were made using multiplex PCR. Sequenced using an Illumina HiSeq 2000. The TCR beta CDR3 regions were amplified from RNA transcripts. The TCR CDR3 was subjected to a first round of RT-PCR using the HTBI primer set and the Qiagen OneStep RT-PCR kit. TCRdb took the public reads, trimmed them with fastp at Q25, ran MiXCR for clone calling and kept in-frame beta chains. When rows share a CDR3 protein, they turn into one entry using the most common DNA and genes. The sample table contains 370,000 or so distinct CDR3 sequences; only one count was recorded for approximately 15% of them. Jointly, the top ten make up around 30% of the sample. Material: blood. These TCRs come from a woman in her late teens or twenties with Graves' hyperthyroidism that later progressed to Graves' ophthalmopathy.

This clonotype came up a few times. This chain joins TRBV28 and TRBJ2-3; 9 bases align to TRBD2. CDR3 size: 16 residues. The ends lost 5 bases at V and 2 bases at J; junction bases unmatched: 8. Germline lookup yields CDR1 MDHEN and CDR2 SYDVKM. The CDR3 DNA is TGTGCCAGCAGTCTCTCCCGGACTAGCGACACAGATACGCAGTATTTT. It yields the protein CASSLSRTSDTDTQYF.

This chain uses TRBV20-1 with TRBJ2-3; D remains unclear. Germline-derived CDR1 and CDR2 are DFQATT and SNEGSKA (reference sequence). The ends were cut back, 2 bases at V and 0 bases at J, with 12 bases in the middle. CDR3 length: 15 residues. In nucleotides, the CDR3 is TGCAGTGCTAGACGGCCTTCGGGTAGCACAGATACGCAGTATTTT. Its protein is CSARRPSGSTDTQYF.

This clonotype was detected many times. The genes are TRBV4-1 and TRBJ2-7, with a weak D call TRBD2 (5 bases). CDR3 size: 12 residues. The V end was cut by 0 bases, the J end by 5 bases, with 5 bases between. The germline V gene has CDR1 MGHRA and CDR2 YSYEKL. CDR3 region: CASSQDGNEQYF. In DNA form, the CDR3 reads TGCGCCAGCAGCCAAGACGGGAACGAGCAGTACTTC.

This clonotype was counted ten times or more. V is TRBV6-2 or TRBV6-3 and J is TRBJ2-7; 13 bases agree with TRBD2. Germline loops: CDR1 MNHEY, CDR2 SVGEGT. The V segment lost 6 bases and the J segment 4 bases; nucleotides outside the gene matches: 6. There are 15 residues in the CDR3. The CDR3 nucleotides are TGTGCCAGCAGACTCGGACTAGCGGGAGTTTACGAGCAGTACTTC. Translation: CASRLGLAGVYEQYF.

The table lists this clonotype with many counts. V gene TRBV20-1 combines with J gene TRBJ2-7; TRBD2 matches at 11 bases. CDR3 length: 19 residues. With 0 bases clipped from V and 0 bases from J, the junction kept 13 bases outside the gene matches. Germline loops: CDR1 DFQATT, CDR2 SNEGSKA (reference sequence). In DNA, the CDR3 is TGCAGTGCTAGAGATACGAGTCTAGCGGGAGGAAATCCCTCCTACGAGCAGTACTTC. Translating gives CSARDTSLAGGNPSYEQYF.

This clonotype was seen ten or more times. CDR3 nucleotides: TGTGCCAGCAGCTTAGGGGGACTACATCGATACAATGAGCAGTTCTTC. This gives the protein CASSLGGLHRYNEQFF. J is TRBJ2-1 and V is TRBV11-1; 7 nucleotides match TRBD2. The J segment lost 4 bases and the V segment lost 1 base, leaving 7 bases of the junction unmatched. The CDR3 extends over 16 amino acids. From germline, CDR1 is SGHAT and CDR2 FQDESV (reference sequence).

This clonotype was observed a handful of times. An end of the junction does not agree with germline; a read error may underlie this. The rearrangement links TRBV7-9 to TRBJ2-1; 11 nucleotides align to TRBD2. The CDR3 consists of 16 residues. Germline assignment: CDR1 SEHNR and CDR2 FQNEAQ (reference sequence). The CDR3 nucleotides are TGTGCCAGCAGCTTCATAGGGACTAGCGGCATAAATGGGCAGTTCTTC. As protein: CASSFIGTSGINGQFF.

This clonotype came up a few times. V gene TRBV7-9 combines with J gene TRBJ2-7; D perhaps matches TRBD2 (6 bases). V dropped 6 bases and J dropped 2 bases, with 14 bases sitting between them. Germline CDR1 SEHNR, CDR2 FQNEAQ (reference sequence). The CDR3 sequence is 14 residues long. The CDR3 here is CASSSHGGAYEQYF. CDR3 bases: TGTGCCAGCAGTTCACACGGAGGGGCCTACGAGCAGTACTTC.

This clonotype was observed at least ten times. The V call is TRBV27, the J call TRBJ2-7; TRBD1 is a possible D gene (6 bases). Trimming removed 5 bases from V and 0 bases from J, with 11 bases in between. The CDR3 extends over 14 amino acids. The germline V gene encodes CDR1 MNHEY and CDR2 SMNVEV (reference sequence). CDR3 loop: CASSLRDNSYEQYF. CDR3 nucleotide sequence: TGTGCCAGCAGTCTCCGGGACAACTCCTACGAGCAGTACTTC.

The chain recombines TRBV9 with TRBJ2-7, with D possibly TRBD2 on 5 matching bases. The germline V gene encodes CDR1 SGDLS and CDR2 YYNGEE. The CDR3 spans 13 residues. V shed 0 bases and J shed 6 bases, with 10 bases lying between them. CDR3 sequence reads: CASSVGLASEQYF. The CDR3 DNA reads TGTGCCAGCAGCGTAGGGCTAGCAAGCGAGCAGTACTTC.

This clonotype was seen a few times. This chain connects TRBV5-1 to TRBJ2-3, with 14 bases identical to TRBD2. This CDR3 region has 19 residues. Germline CDR1 and CDR2: SGHRS and YFSETQ. The J segment lost 6 bases and the V segment lost 4 bases, leaving 16 bases of the junction unmatched. DNA for the CDR3: TGCGCCAGCAGCGAGAGAACCGGGACTAGCGGGAGTAGAGCTGATACGCAGTATTTT. This codes for CASSERTGTSGSRADTQYF.

This clonotype was observed at least ten times. This chain connects TRBV11-2 to TRBJ1-1, with D unresolved. V shed 0 bases and J shed 6 bases, with 5 bases lying between them. The CDR3 extends over 12 amino acids. Germline loops: CDR1 SGHAT, CDR2 FQNNGV. This CDR3 reads CASSLDGSEAFF. The CDR3 region has the DNA TGTGCCAGCAGCTTAGATGGCTCTGAAGCTTTCTTT.

This clonotype has ten or more counts. The chain's CDR3 is CASAPTPFTGYTF. CDR3 DNA: TGTGCCAGCGCGCCCACCCCTTTTACTGGCTACACCTTC. The chain is built from TRBV6-1 and TRBJ1-2, with D uncertain. The CDR3 is 13 amino acids. Germline V CDR1 and CDR2: MNHNS, SASEGT. The V and J ends lost 8 bases and 7 bases respectively, with 17 bases between them.

This clonotype showed up many times. The chain has TRBV27 and TRBJ2-3, with 8 bases aligning to TRBD1. This CDR3 has 13 amino acids. Trimming cost V 7 bases and J 1 base; bases outside gene matches: 1. Looked up from germline, CDR1 is MNHEY and CDR2 is SMNVEV (reference sequence). The CDR3 loop reads CASMDRGTDTQYF. CDR3 nucleotides: TGTGCCAGCATGGACAGGGGCACAGATACGCAGTATTTT.

The chain employs TRBV28 and TRBJ1-2; 9 bases line up with TRBD1. Germline CDR1 reads MDHEN; CDR2 reads SYDVKM. The CDR3 runs to 14 residues. The V gene end was trimmed by 4 bases and the J gene end by 4 bases; junction bases not matched to a gene: 4. The CDR3 protein is CASSSGQGTYGYTF. The CDR3 coding sequence is TGTGCCAGCAGTTCGGGACAGGGAACCTATGGCTACACCTTC.

This clonotype turned up a few times. The rearrangement links TRBV2 to TRBJ2-1; 11 bases are a match to TRBD2. V trimming: 10 bases; J trimming: 5 bases; junction bases outside the gene matches: 7. From germline, CDR1 is SNHLY and CDR2 FYNNEI. This CDR3 region has 14 residues. CDR3 sequence reads: CATTPGLADNEQFF. The CDR3 region has the DNA TGTGCCACCACCCCGGGACTAGCGGACAATGAGCAGTTCTTC.